The T cell receptor (beta chain) described here comes from a study of shared clonotypes between healthy human individuals. General study findings and limits: Clonotype sharing among donors, it was expected, would be affected by sequencing depth. Memory subsets had estimated richness that was generally smaller than that of naive subsets.

The CDR3 sequence is 13 residues long. Germline CDR1 reads LNHNV; CDR2 reads YYDKDF (reference sequence). The V end was cut by 6 bases, the J end by 0 bases, with 6 bases between. In regard to this clone: No antigen is known for it.

Terminally differentiated effector memory CD45RA+ cells were excluded by CCR7 positive selection of CD45RO-negative cells. Method: immunoSEQ multiplex PCR; TCRdb's copy keeps in-frame clones and lacks some. The repertoire has hundreds of thousands of clones, about 95% of them found once; the top ten carry about 0.11%. This clonotype was sampled from a woman aged 25 to 39 in good health. Material: naive CD8+ T cells sorted from blood. This chain uses TRBV15 with TRBJ1-3; no reliable D call. CDR3 in amino acids: CATRWPSGNTIYF. CDR3 bases: TGTGCCACCAGGTGGCCCTCTGGAAACACCATATATTTT. Supplemented by reference TRBV15 and TRBJ1-3, the full variable domain reads DAMVIQNPRYQVTQFGKPVTLSCSQTLNHNVMYWYQQKSSQAPKLLFHYYDKDFNNEADTPDNFQSRRPNTSFCFLDIRSPGLGDTAMYLCATRWPSGNTIYFGEGSWLTVV.